This T cell receptor (beta chain) is drawn from a study of T-cell reconstitution after alpha-beta-depleted transplantation in children. Preparing the TCRbeta library involved the use of unique molecular identifiers. TCRdb used MiXCR to reprocess the PCR reads, holding one entry per CDR3 protein. Of some 400,000 distinct CDR3 sequences in the sample, around 21% are singletons; the top ten hold 3.8%. At least ten counts were recorded for this clonotype. V trimming: 4 bases; J trimming: 2 bases; junction bases outside the gene matches: 6. This CDR3 is 16 amino acids long. The germline V gene encodes CDR1 SGHRS and CDR2 YFSETQ.

The chain links TRBV5-1 to TRBJ2-3; 11 bases align to TRBD2. Material: PBMCs from the stem cell graft donor, obtained from the stem cell graft. The receptor was isolated from a human donor who donated a stem cell graft to a child with acute myeloid leukemia. CDR3 protein: CASSKGLAVFTDTQYF. The CDR3 nucleotides are TGCGCCAGCAGCAAGGGACTAGCGGTTTTCACAGATACGCAGTATTTT.